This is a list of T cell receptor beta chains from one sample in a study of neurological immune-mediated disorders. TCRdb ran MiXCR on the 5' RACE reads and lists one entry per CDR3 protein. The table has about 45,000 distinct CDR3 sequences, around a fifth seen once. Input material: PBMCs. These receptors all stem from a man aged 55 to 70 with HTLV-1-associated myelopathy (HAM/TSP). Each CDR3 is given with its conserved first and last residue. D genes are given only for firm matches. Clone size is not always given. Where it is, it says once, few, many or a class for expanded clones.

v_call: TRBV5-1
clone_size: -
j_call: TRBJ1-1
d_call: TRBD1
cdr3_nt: TGCGCCAGCAGCTTGGGCATGACAGGGGCGAACACTGAAGCTTTCTTT
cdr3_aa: CASSLGMTGANTEAFF

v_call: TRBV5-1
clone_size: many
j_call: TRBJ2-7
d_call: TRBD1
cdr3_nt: TGCGCCAGCAGCTCGGGGACAGAAACCTACGAGCAGTACTTC
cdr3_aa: CASSSGTETYEQYF

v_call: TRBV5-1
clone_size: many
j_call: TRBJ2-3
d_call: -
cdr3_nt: TGCGCCAGCAGCTTGGGGACTGCTGACATCACAGATACGCAGTATTTT
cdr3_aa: CASSLGTADITDTQYF

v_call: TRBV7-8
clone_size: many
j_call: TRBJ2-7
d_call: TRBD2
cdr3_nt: TGTGCCAGCTCGCCCCCGGGACTAGCGGGCCAGAGTGGGTACGAGCAGTACTTC
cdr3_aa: CASSPPGLAGQSGYEQYF

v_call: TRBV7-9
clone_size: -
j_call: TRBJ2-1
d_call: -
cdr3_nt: TGTGCCAGCAGCTGGAAGGGGGGCCTTTCGAGGAATGAGCAGTTCTTC
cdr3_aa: CASSWKGGLSRNEQFF

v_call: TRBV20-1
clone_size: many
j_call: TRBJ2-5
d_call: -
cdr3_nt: TGCAGTGCTAGACTCCTGGGGGGCCGGGAGACCCAGTACTTC
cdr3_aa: CSARLLGGRETQYF

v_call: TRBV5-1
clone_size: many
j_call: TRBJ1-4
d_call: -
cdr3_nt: TGCGCCAGCAGCTTGGCGGGCAGGGCTAATGAAAAACTGTTTTTT
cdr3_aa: CASSLAGRANEKLFF

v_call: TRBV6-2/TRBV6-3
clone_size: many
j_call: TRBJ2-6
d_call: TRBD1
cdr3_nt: TGTGCCAGTCACCCCAGGGGGTACTCTGGGGCCAACGTCCTGACTTTC
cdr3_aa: CASHPRGYSGANVLTF

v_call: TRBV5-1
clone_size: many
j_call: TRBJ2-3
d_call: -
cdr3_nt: TGCGCCAGCAGCTTTACTAGCCACGAGGGAGATACGCAGTATTTT
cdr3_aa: CASSFTSHEGDTQYF

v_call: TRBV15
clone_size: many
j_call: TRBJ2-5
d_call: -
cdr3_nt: TGTGCCACCAGCAGACGTGGGGGGAGGGAGACCCAGTACTTC
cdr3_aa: CATSRRGGRETQYF

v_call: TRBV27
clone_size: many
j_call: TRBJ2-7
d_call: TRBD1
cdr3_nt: TGTGCCAGCAGTAGTCAGACAGGGGGGTACGAGCAGTACTTC
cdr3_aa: CASSSQTGGYEQYF

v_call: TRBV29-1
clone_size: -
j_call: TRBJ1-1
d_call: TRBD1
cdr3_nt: TGCAGCGTTCTAGGCAGGGGGGACACTGAAGCTTTCTTT
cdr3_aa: CSVLGRGDTEAFF

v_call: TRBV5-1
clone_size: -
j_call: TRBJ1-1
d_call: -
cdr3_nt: TGCGCCAGCAGCTTAGCGACCCGGGAGGACACTGAAGCTTTCTTT
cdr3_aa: CASSLATREDTEAFF

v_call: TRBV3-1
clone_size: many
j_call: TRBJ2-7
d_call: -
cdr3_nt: TGTGCCAGCAGCCAGACGAGGGGACCCTACGAGCAGTACTTC
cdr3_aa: CASSQTRGPYEQYF